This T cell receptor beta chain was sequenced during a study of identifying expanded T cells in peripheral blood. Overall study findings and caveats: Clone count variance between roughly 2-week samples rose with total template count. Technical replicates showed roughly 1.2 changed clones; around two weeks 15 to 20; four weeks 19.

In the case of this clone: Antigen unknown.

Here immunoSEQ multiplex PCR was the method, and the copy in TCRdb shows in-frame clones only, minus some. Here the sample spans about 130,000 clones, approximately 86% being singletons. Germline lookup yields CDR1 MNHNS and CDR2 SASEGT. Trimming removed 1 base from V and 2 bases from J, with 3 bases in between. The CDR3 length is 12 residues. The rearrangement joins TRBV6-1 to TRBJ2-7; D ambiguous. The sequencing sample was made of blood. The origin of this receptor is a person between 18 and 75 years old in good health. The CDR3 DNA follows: TGTGCCAGCAGTGAAGACCCCTACGAGCAGTACTTC. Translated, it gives CASSEDPYEQYF.